The clone carrying this T cell receptor (beta chain) was picked up one time. In the study's own analysis: Amplification from reference gene primers served as the basis for estimated nucleated cell counts. The method was immunoSEQ multiplex PCR; TCRdb's version includes in-frame clones alone and lacks a portion of them. V and J calls and clone size follow that table, whereas D and trimming were derived from the DNA. The data contain hundreds of thousands of clones, approximately 90% of them singletons. The length of the CDR3 is 18 residues. Trimming took off 0 bases at V and 2 bases at J, with 18 bases between the two ends. CDR1 and CDR2 from the germline V gene are LGHDT and YNNKEL (reference sequence). These data are taken from a study of blood T cell repertoires in COVID-19. Study-wide context: Specimens from acute and convalescent COVID-19 originated in the United States, Italy and Spain. Nucleic acid was either cDNA or gDNA, and it came from T cells, B-cell-depleted T cells, or PBMCs.

The chain links TRBV3-1 (or the pseudogene TRBV3-2) to TRBJ2-3, with a possible D match to TRBD1 (7 bases). The specimen sequenced was peripheral blood. The sequence was obtained from a woman aged 18-35 years who had recovered from COVID-19. CDR3 bases: TGTGCCAGCAGCCAAGATTTCTGGCAGGGGGGAATCACAGATACGCAGTATTTT. It is translated as CASSQDFWQGGITDTQYF.